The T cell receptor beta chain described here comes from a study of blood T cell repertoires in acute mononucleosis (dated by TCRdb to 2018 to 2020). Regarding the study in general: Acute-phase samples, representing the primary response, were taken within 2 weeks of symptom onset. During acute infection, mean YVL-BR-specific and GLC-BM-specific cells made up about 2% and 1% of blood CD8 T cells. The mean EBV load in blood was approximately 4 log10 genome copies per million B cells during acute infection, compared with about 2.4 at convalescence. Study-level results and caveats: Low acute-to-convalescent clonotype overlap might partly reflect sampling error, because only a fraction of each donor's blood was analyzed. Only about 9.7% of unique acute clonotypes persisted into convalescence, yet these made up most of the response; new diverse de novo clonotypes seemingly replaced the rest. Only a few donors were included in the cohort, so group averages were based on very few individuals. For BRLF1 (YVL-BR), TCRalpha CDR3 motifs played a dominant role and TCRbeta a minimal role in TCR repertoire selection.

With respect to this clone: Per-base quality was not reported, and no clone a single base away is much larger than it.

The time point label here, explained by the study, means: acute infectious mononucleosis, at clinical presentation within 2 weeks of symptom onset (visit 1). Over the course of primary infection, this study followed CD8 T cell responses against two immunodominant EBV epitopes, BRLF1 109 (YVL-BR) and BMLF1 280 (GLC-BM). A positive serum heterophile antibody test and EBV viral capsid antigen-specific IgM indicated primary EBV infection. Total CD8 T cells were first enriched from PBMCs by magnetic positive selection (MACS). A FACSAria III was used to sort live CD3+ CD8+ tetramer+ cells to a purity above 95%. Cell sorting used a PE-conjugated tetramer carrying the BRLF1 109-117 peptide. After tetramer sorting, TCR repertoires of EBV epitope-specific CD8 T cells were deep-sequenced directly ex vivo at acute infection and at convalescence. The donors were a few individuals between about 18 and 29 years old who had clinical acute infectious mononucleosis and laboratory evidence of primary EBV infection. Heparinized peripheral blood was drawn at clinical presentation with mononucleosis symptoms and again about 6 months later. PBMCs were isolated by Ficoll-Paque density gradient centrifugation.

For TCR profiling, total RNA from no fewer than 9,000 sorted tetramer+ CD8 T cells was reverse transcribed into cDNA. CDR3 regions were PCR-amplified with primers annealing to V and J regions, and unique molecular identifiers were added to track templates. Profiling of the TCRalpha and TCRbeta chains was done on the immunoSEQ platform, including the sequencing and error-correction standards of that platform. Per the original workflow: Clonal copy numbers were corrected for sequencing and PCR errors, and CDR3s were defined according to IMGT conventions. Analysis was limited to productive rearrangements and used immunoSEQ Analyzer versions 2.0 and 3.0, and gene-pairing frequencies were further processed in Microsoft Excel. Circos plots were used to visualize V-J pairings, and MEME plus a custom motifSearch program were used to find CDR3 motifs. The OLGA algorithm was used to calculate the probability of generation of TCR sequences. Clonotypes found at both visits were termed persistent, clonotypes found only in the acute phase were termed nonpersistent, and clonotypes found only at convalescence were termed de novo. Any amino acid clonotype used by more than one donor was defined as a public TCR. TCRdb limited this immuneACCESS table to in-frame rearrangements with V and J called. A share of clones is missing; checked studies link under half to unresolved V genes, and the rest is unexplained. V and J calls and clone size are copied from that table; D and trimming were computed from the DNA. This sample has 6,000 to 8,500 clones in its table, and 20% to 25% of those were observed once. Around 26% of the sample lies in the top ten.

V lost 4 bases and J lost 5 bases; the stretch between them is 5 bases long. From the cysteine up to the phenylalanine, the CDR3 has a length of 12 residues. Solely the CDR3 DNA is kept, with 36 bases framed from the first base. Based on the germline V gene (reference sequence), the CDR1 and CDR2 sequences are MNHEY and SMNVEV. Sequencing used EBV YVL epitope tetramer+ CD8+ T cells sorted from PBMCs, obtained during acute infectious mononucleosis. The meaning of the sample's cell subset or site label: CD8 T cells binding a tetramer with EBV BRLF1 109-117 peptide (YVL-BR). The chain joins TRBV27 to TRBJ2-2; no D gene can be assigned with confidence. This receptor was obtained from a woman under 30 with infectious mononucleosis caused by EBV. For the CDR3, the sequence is CASSSLTGELFF. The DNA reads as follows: TGTGCCAGCAGTTCGCTTACCGGGGAGCTGTTTTTT.